The 25 T cell receptor beta chains below were found in one sample sequenced in a study of control samples from healthy donors and cancer patients. Measured with immunoSEQ multiplex PCR; TCRdb has only the in-frame clones, and not every one. The table records roughly 26,000 clones, 75% to 90% of them present only once. Sequencing was carried out using PBMCs. The receptors were sampled from a man in his fifties or sixties with colorectal cancer.

The chain couples TRBV11-2 to TRBJ2-5; D unclear. CDR1 is SGHAT, CDR2 FQNNGV, per germline. This CDR3 is built from 13 residues. The ends were cut back, 1 base at V and 5 bases at J, with 8 bases in the middle. The CDR3 DNA follows: TGTGCCAGCAGCTTAGGCCCGTCGGAGACCCAGTACTTC. This codes for CASSLGPSETQYF.

The gene calls are TRBV24-1 and TRBJ2-1, with 15 bases that match TRBD2. CDR3 size: 17 residues. The ends lost 3 bases at V and 7 bases at J; junction bases unmatched: 6. The germline V gene has CDR1 KGHDR and CDR2 SFDVKD. The CDR3 loop reads CATSDRTSGGARNEQFF. Written as DNA, the CDR3 is TGTGCCACCAGTGATAGGACTAGCGGGGGGGCGAGGAATGAGCAGTTCTTC.

The rearrangement uses TRBV2 and TRBJ2-5; TRBD2 matches at 7 bases. The ends lost 7 bases at V and 3 bases at J; junction bases unmatched: 8. Germline V gene sequence: CDR1 SNHLY, CDR2 FYNNEI. CDR3 length: 14 amino acids. CDR3 in amino acids: CASKSLAVEETQYF. The CDR3 region has the DNA TGTGCCAGCAAAAGCCTAGCGGTTGAAGAGACCCAGTACTTC. Using reference TRBV2 and TRBJ2-5 for the parts outside the CDR3, the full variable domain is EPEVTQTPSHQVTQMGQEVILRCVPISNHLYFYWYRQILGQKVEFLVSFYNNEISEKSEIFDDQFSVERPDGSNFTLKIRSTKLEDSAMYFCASKSLAVEETQYFGPGTRLLVL.

This clone has a single count. Its ends do not fully match the called genes, so a read error is possible. J is TRBJ1-2 and V is TRBV2, with D maybe TRBD1 (5 bases). Germline values: CDR1 SNHLY, CDR2 FYNNEI. This CDR3 contains 13 residues. The CDR3 sequence: CASSVGRAYDYTF. CDR3 nucleotide sequence: TGTGCCAGCAGTGTTGGCAGGGCCTATGACTACACCTTC.

The chain recombines TRBV15 with TRBJ1-2; TRBD1 might be the D (6 bases). Trimming shortened V by 0 bases and J by 4 bases, and 12 bases separated the two germline ends. The CDR3 loop spans 15 amino acids. CDR1 is LNHNV and CDR2 is YYDKDF in the germline V gene (reference sequence). The CDR3 loop is CATSRDQGSLYGYTF. As DNA, the CDR3 is TGTGCCACCAGCAGAGATCAGGGGAGTCTCTATGGCTACACCTTC.

The V gene is TRBV7-7, the J gene TRBJ2-6, with 7 bases that match TRBD1. From germline, CDR1 is SSHAT and CDR2 FNYEAQ (reference sequence). The CDR3 consists of 13 residues. V lost 1 base, J lost 12 bases, and 3 bases stayed unmatched. As DNA, the CDR3 is TGTGCCAGCAGCTTAGATAGGACAGGCGTCCTGACTTTC. Protein product: CASSLDRTGVLTF.

The V call is TRBV5-6, the J call TRBJ1-1; D remains ambiguous. Germline-derived CDR1 and CDR2 are SGHDT and YYEEEE. With 1 base removed from V and 2 bases from J, the gap between germline ends came to 18 bases. The CDR3 has 17 residues. The CDR3 loop reads CASSLSTVGLGNTEAFF. Here the CDR3 DNA reads TGTGCCAGCAGCTTGTCGACGGTCGGACTAGGTAACACTGAAGCTTTCTTT.

This chain links TRBV5-5 with TRBJ1-5; no clear D. The germline V gene encodes CDR1 SGHKS and CDR2 YYEKEE (reference sequence). Trimming shortened V by 0 bases and J by 0 bases, and 7 bases separated the two germline ends. This CDR3 spans 15 amino acids. The chain's CDR3 is CASSLGAFSNQPQHF. As DNA, the CDR3 is TGTGCCAGCAGCTTGGGGGCCTTTAGCAATCAGCCCCAGCATTTT.

The V gene is TRBV5-1, the J gene TRBJ1-1, with D possibly matching TRBD1 (6 bases). The V end was cut by 4 bases, the J end by 5 bases, with 18 bases between. The CDR3 totals 15 residues. Per germline, CDR1 SGHRS and CDR2 YFSETQ. The CDR3: CASSLGGQSATEAFF. DNA of the CDR3: TGCGCCAGCAGCCTAGGCGGACAGTCGGCGACTGAAGCTTTCTTT.

There are a few counts of this clone. The J gene is TRBJ1-2, the V gene TRBV11-2; D not certain. V was pared by 3 bases and J by 0 bases, with 2 bases between. The CDR3 loop spans 12 amino acids. Germline V gene lookup returns CDR1 SGHAT and CDR2 FQNNGV. CDR3 nucleotides: TGTGCCAGCAGCTTGACTAACTATGGCTACACCTTC. Protein: CASSLTNYGYTF.

The chain joins TRBV5-6 to TRBJ1-5; tentative D call: TRBD1 (5 bases). V shed 4 bases and J shed 7 bases, with 21 bases lying between them. From germline, CDR1 is SGHDT and CDR2 YYEEEE. CDR3 length equals 16 residues. CDR3 loop: CASSPSQAGWSQPQHF. The CDR3 bases are TGTGCCAGCAGCCCATCACAGGCTGGTTGGTCGCAGCCCCAGCATTTT.

J is TRBJ1-2 and V is TRBV4-1; D gene uncertain. This CDR3 has 17 residues. Germline CDR1 and CDR2: MGHRA and YSYEKL. V shed 0 bases and J shed 2 bases, with 16 bases lying between them. The CDR3 sequence is CASSQDSPGSRNYGYTF. Written as DNA, the CDR3 is TGCGCCAGCAGCCAAGACTCTCCGGGATCCAGAAACTATGGCTACACCTTC.

This sequence joins TRBV19 and TRBJ1-3; 9 bases are shared with TRBD1. The V gene's germline CDR1 is LNHDA and CDR2 SQIVND (reference sequence). Trimming at V came to 8 bases and at J to 0 bases, leaving 32 bases not matched to a gene. The CDR3 covers 24 residues. Here the CDR3 reads CASFKTRDRELGPTLRASGNTIYF. In DNA, the CDR3 is TGTGCCAGTTTTAAGACCCGGGACAGGGAATTAGGTCCTACTCTCCGAGCCTCTGGAAACACCATATATTTT.

V usage is TRBV3-1 (or the pseudogene TRBV3-2) and J usage is TRBJ2-6, with D perhaps matching TRBD1 (6 bases). The CDR3 spans 20 residues. The V gene lost 0 bases and the J gene lost 0 bases, with 18 bases spanning the gap. Germline CDR1 and CDR2: LGHDT and YNNKEL (reference sequence). DNA for the CDR3: TGTGCCAGCAGCCAAGATTTTACAGGGTTGAGTTTCTCTGGGGCCAACGTCCTGACTTTC. It codes for CASSQDFTGLSFSGANVLTF.

V and J are TRBV29-1 and TRBJ1-4; D uncertain. Germline CDR1 SQVTM, CDR2 ANQGSEA. V was shortened by 6 bases and J by 7 bases, with 9 bases between the two germline ends. The CDR3 loop spans 11 amino acids. In DNA form, the CDR3 reads TGCAGCGTCATGGCGTCTGAAAAACTGTTTTTT. It yields the protein CSVMASEKLFF.

This clone is labeled as medium-sized. Other nucleotide sequences in the sample specify the same CDR3. V usage is TRBV7-2 and J usage is TRBJ2-7, with D possibly called TRBD1 or TRBD2 (5 bases each). The CDR3 covers 12 residues. Trimming stripped 5 bases from V and 4 bases from J, with 9 bases between. Germline V gene sequence: CDR1 SGHTA, CDR2 FQGNSA. The CDR3 loop is CASSRGLYEQYF. As DNA, the CDR3 is TGTGCCAGCAGCCGGGGCCTTTACGAGCAGTACTTC.

The rearrangement links TRBV2 to TRBJ2-7; no clear D gene. The CDR3 is 11 residues long. With 5 bases removed from V and 3 bases from J, the gap between germline ends came to 5 bases. Looked up from germline, CDR1 is SNHLY and CDR2 is FYNNEI. As DNA, the CDR3 is TGTGCCAGCAGTCCAATCTACGAGCAGTACTTC. Translating gives CASSPIYEQYF.

The V and J genes are TRBV19 and TRBJ2-3, with 11 bases matching TRBD1. Germline CDR1 reads LNHDA; CDR2 reads SQIVND (reference sequence). With V trimmed by 3 bases and J by 6 bases, 8 bases remained unmatched. This CDR3 contains 16 residues. CDR3 amino acids: CASSIHGQGALDTQYF. The CDR3 DNA reads TGTGCCAGTAGTATCCATGGACAGGGGGCATTGGATACGCAGTATTTT.

The chain has TRBV11-2 and TRBJ1-2, with D possibly matching TRBD1 (6 bases). Germline loops: CDR1 SGHAT, CDR2 FQNNGV. The CDR3 covers 15 residues. Deletions cut 3 bases from V and 0 bases from J, with 11 bases between. The CDR3 protein is CASSFTGTTNYGYTF. The CDR3, as DNA: TGTGCCAGCAGCTTTACAGGGACCACTAACTATGGCTACACCTTC. Variable domain in full (rest from reference TRBV11-2 and TRBJ1-2): EAGVAQSPRYKIIEKRQSVAFWCNPISGHATLYWYQQILGQGPKLLIQFQNNGVVDDSQLPKDRFSAERLKGVDSTLKIQPAKLEDSAVYLCASSFTGTTNYGYTFGSGTRLTVV.

This clone was seen a single time. The CDR3 nucleotides read TGCAGTGCTCGGGACAGGGGACTCCACTTT. It translates to CSARDRGLHF. The chain uses TRBV20-1 and TRBJ1-6; TRBD1 aligns across 10 bases. After removal of 5 bases from V and 16 bases from J, the junction contained 2 bases not matched to a gene. The length of the CDR3 is 10 residues. Germline assignment: CDR1 DFQATT and CDR2 SNEGSKA (reference sequence).

This chain connects TRBV2 to TRBJ2-5, with 15 bases aligning to TRBD2. The CDR3 covers 16 residues. The germline gives CDR1 SNHLY, CDR2 FYNNEI. The junction had 4 bases not matched to a gene; V was cut back by 6 bases and J by 2 bases. CDR3 sequence: CASRTGLAGGQETQYF. In DNA form, the CDR3 reads TGTGCCAGCAGGACCGGACTAGCGGGGGGGCAAGAGACCCAGTACTTC.

The chain couples TRBV29-1 to TRBJ2-3; D may be TRBD2 (6 bases). From germline, CDR1 is SQVTM and CDR2 ANQGSEA. The germline V and J ends were trimmed by 8 bases and 6 bases, with 9 bases remaining between them. The CDR3 sequence is 10 residues long. The CDR3 loop reads CSSGEDTQYF. CDR3 in DNA: TGCAGCTCGGGGGAGGATACGCAGTATTTT.

This clone has only a few counts. The chain employs TRBV18 and TRBJ1-5; maybe TRBD1 (5 bases). The germline V gene encodes CDR1 KGHSH and CDR2 LQKENI. V lost 5 bases to trimming and J lost 5 bases, with 10 bases between them. This CDR3 has 13 residues. For the CDR3, the DNA is TGTGCCAGCTCAGCAACAGGAGATCAGCCCCAGCATTTT. It encodes CASSATGDQPQHF.

This sequence joins TRBV29-1 and TRBJ1-1; weak D call: TRBD1 (6 bases). The CDR3 sequence is 14 residues long. V was cut by 4 bases and J by 3 bases, with 15 bases left in between. The germline CDR1 and CDR2 sequences are SQVTM and ANQGSEA. The CDR3 sequence is CSVVGGWRYTEAFF. The CDR3 region has the DNA TGCAGCGTTGTTGGGGGCTGGAGGTACACTGAAGCTTTCTTT.

J is TRBJ2-4 and V is TRBV6-5; D remains ambiguous. Germline assignment: CDR1 MNHEY and CDR2 SVGAGI. This CDR3 contains 11 residues. V was trimmed by 1 base and J by 6 bases, leaving 1 base between them. DNA for the CDR3: TGTGCCAGCAGTTACTTAAACATTCAGTACTTC. Residues: CASSYLNIQYF.